This TCR beta chain originates from a study of shared clonotypes between healthy human individuals. Clones were read by immunoSEQ multiplex PCR, and TCRdb kept only the in-frame ones, dropping some. Of about 2.4 million clones listed, roughly 93% are singletons. CDR1 and CDR2 (germline): SGHRS, YFSETQ. The CDR3 has 16 residues. Germline trimming cut 4 bases from V and 4 bases from J; bases unmatched to any gene: 11. Sample: naive CD4+ T cells from PBMCs. This sample's subset: CD45RA+ positively selected. The receptor comes from a man between 18 and 35 years old in good health. Some clones in this sample may be carry-over from other donors' samples. The chain employs TRBV5-1 and TRBJ2-1; the match to TRBD2 covers 7 bases. In DNA, the CDR3 is TGCGCCAGCAGCACCCAACCTAGCGGACGGTACAATGAGCAGTTCTTC. Translated: CASSTQPSGRYNEQFF.